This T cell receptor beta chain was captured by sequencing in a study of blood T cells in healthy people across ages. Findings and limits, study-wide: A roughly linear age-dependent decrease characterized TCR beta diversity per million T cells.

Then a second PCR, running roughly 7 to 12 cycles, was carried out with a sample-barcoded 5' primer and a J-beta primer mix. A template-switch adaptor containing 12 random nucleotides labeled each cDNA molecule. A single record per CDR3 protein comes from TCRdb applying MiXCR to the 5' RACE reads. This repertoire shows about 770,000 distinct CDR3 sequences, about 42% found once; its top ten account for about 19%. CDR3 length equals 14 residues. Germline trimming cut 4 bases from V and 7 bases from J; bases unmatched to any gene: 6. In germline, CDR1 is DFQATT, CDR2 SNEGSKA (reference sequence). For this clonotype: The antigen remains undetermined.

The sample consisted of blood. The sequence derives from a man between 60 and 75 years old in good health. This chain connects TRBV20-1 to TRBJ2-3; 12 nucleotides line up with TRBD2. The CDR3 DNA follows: TGCAGTGCTACACTAGCGGGGGGTATAAATACGCAGTATTTT. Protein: CSATLAGGINTQYF.